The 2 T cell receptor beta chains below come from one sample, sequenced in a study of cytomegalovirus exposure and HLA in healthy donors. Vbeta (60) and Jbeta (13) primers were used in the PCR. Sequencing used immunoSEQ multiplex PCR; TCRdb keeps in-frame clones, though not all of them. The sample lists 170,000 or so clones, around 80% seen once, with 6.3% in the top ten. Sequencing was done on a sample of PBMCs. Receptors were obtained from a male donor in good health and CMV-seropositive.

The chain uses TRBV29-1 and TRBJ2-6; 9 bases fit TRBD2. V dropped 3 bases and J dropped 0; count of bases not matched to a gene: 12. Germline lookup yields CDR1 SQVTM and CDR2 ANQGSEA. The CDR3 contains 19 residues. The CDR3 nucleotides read TGCAGCGTTGAGGAGCGGGAGGCCTCTGAGCCCTCTGGGGCCAACGTCCTGACTTTC. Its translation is CSVEEREASEPSGANVLTF. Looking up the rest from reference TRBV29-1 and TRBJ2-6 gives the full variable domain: SAVISQKPSRDICQRGTSLTIQCQVDSQVTMMFWYRQQPGQSLTLIATANQGSEATYESGFVIDKFPISRPNLTFSTLTVSNMSPEDSSIYLCSVEEREASEPSGANVLTFGAGSRLTVL.

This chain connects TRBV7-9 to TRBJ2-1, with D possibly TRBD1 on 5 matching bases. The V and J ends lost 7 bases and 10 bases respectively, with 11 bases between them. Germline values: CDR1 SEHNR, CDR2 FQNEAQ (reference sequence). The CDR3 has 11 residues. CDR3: CASKGPGEQFF. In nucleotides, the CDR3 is TGTGCCAGCAAGGGGCCTGGAGAGCAGTTCTTC.